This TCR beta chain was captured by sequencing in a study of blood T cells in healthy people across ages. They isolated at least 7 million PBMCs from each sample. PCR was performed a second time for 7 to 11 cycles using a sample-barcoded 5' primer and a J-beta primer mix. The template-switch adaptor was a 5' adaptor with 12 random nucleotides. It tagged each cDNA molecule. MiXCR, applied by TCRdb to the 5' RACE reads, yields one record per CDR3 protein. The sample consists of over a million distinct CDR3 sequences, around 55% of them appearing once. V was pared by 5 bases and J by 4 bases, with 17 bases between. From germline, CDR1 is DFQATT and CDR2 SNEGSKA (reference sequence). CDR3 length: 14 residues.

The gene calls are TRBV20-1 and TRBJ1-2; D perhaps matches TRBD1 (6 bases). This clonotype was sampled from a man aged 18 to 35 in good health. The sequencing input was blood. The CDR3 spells CSAGLTGSAYGYTF. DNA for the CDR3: TGCAGTGCTGGATTGACAGGATCGGCCTATGGCTACACCTTC.